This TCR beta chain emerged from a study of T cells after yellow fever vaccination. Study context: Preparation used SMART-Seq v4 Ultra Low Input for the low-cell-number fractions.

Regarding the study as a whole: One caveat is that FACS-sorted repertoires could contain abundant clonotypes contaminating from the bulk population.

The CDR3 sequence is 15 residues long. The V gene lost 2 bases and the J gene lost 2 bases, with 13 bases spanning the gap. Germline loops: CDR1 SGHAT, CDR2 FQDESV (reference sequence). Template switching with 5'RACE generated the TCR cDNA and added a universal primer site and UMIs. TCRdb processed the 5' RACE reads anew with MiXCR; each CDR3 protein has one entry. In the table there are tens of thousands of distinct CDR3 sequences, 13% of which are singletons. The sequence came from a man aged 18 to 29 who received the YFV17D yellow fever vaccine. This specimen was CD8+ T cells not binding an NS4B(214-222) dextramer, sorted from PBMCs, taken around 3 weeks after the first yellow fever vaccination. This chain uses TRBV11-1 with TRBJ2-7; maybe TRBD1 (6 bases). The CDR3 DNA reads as TGTGCCAGCAGCTTATATCAGACAGGTCCCTACGAGCAGTACTTC. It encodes CASSLYQTGPYEQYF.